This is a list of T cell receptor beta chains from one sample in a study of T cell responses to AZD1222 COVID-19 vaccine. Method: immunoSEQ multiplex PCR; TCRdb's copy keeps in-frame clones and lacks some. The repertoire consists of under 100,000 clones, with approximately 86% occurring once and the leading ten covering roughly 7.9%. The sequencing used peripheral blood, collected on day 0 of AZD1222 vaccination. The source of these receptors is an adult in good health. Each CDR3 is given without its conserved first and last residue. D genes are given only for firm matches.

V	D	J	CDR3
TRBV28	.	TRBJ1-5	ASSFGTLNQPQH
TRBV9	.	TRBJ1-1	ASSVGAVGFGGTEAF
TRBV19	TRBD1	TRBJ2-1	ASSYQGAFAYNEQF
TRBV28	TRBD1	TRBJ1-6	AGKTGAGGNSPLH
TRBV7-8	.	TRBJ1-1	ASSLTPGGVNTEAF
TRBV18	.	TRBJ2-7	ASSPTGREYEQY
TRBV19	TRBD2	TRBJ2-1	ASSIPSGSGYNEQF
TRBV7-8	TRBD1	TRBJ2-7	ASTGQYSYEQY
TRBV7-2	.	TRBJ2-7	ASSLSGDYYEQY
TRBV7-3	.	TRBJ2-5	ASSLGGSEETQY
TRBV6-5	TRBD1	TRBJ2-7	ASSPDRGGGYEQY
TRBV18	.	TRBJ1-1	ASSPTGGVRYTEAF
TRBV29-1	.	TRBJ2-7	SVLGGPSYEQY
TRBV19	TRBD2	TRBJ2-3	ASSMNSGRAGTDTQY
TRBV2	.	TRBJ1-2	ASSLDRRSGYT
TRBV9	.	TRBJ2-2	ASSVRSGSRTGELF
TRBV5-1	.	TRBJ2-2	ASSLYAGELF
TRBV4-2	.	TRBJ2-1	ASSQPDRSYNEQF
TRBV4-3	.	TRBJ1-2	ASSQDQGPHYGYT
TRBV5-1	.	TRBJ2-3	ASSSGHDTDTQY
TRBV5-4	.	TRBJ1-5	ASSLGGTNQPQH
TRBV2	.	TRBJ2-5	ASSPLSDPAGHQETQY
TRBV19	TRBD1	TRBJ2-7	ASSIQGANYEQY
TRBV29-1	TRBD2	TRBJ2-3	SVTSGRALDTQY
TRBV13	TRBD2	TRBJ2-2	ASSLFGGLAGWGNTGELF
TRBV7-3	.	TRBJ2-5	ASSPSARSDQETQY
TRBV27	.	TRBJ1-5	ASSFGGGQPQH